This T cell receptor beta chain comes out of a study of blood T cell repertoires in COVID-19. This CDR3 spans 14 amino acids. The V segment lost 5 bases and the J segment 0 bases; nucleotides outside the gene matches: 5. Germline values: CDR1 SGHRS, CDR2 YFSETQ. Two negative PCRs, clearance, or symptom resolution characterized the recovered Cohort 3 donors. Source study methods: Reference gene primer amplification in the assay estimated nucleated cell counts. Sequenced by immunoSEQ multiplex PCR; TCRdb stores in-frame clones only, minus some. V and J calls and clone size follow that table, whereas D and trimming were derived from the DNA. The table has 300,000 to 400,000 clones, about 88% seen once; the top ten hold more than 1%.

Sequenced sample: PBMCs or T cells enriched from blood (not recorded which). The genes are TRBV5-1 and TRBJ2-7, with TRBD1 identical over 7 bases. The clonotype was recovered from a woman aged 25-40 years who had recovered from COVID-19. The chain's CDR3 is CASRLRGTSYEQYF. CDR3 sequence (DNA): TGCGCCAGCAGACTCAGGGGGACCTCCTACGAGCAGTACTTC. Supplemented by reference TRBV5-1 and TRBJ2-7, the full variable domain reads KAGVTQTPRYLIKTRGQQVTLSCSPISGHRSVSWYQQTPGQGLQFLFEYFSETQRNKGNFPGRFSGRQFSNSRSEMNVSTLELGDSALYLCASRLRGTSYEQYFGPGTRLTVT.